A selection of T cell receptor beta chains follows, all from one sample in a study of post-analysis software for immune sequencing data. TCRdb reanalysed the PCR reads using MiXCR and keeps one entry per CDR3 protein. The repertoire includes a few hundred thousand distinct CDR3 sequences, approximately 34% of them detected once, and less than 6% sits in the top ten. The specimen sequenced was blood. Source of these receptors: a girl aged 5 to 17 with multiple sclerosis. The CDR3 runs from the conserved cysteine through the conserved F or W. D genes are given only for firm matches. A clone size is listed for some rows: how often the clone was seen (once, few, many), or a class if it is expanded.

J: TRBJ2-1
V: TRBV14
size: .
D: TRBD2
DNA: TGTGCCAGCAGCCTCAGCGGGCTAGCGGGCGACAATGAGCAGTTCTTC
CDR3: CASSLSGLAGDNEQFF

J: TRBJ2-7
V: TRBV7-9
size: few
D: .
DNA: TGTGCCAGCAGCTCCGGCCTCTACGAGCAGTACTTC
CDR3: CASSSGLYEQYF

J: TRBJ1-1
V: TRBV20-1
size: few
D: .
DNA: TGCAGTGCCAAGGGGTTCCAGGGTGGGACTGAAGCTTTCTTT
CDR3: CSAKGFQGGTEAFF

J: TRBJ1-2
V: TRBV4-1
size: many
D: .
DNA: TGCGCCAGCAGCCTCCGAGTAGGGAAAACTAACTATGGCTACACCTTC
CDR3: CASSLRVGKTNYGYTF

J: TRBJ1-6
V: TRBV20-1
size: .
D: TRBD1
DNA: TGCAGTGCTAGGGGCGCCGGGACAGGGGGATCACCCCCCCACTTT
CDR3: CSARGAGTGGSPPHF

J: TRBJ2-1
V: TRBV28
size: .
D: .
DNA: TGTGCCAGCAGTTTAAGGTGGGGGGAACCCTACAATGAGCAGTTCTTC
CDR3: CASSLRWGEPYNEQFF

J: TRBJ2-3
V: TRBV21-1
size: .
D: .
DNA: TGTGCCAGCAGCAAAGGGGAGTGCGGACCACACACAGATACGCAGTATTTT
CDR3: CASSKGECGPHTDTQYF

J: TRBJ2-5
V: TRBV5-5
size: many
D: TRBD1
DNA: TGTGCCAGCAGCTTCGGACAGGGGCCCTTAGAGACCCAGTACTTC
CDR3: CASSFGQGPLETQYF

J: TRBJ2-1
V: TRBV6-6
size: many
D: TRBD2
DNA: TGTGCCAGCAGCCCCGGGACTAGCGGGAGAGGGAATGAGCAGTTCTTC
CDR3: CASSPGTSGRGNEQFF

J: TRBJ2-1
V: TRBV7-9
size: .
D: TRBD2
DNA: TGTGCCAGCAGCTTACGTCAACTAGCGGATGAGCAGTTCTTC
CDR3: CASSLRQLADEQFF

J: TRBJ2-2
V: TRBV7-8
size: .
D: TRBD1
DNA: TGTGCCAGCAGCCCGCGGACAGGGGCGCCCGGGGAGCTGTTTTTT
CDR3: CASSPRTGAPGELFF

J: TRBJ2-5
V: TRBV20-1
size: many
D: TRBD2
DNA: TGCAGTGCTAGACCCCCGGGGTGGCTAGCGGGGGGTATCCAAGAGACCCAGTACTTC
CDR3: CSARPPGWLAGGIQETQYF

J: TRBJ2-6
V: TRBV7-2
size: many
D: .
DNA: TGTGCCAGCAGCTTAGTTCACGGGACCGTCTCTGGGGCCAACGTCCTGACTTTC
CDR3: CASSLVHGTVSGANVLTF

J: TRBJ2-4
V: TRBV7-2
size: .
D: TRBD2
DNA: TGTGCCAGCAGCTCCGGGACGGGAGGGGGGAACATTCAGTACTTC
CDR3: CASSSGTGGGNIQYF

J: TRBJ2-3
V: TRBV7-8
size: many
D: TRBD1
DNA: TGTGCCAGCAGCCCGGGACAGGGGGTGCCAGATACGCAGTATTTT
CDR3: CASSPGQGVPDTQYF

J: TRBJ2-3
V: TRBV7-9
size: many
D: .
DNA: TGTGCCAGCAGCTTACCCCCGGGCCGATCCAGGGATACGCAGTATTTT
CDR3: CASSLPPGRSRDTQYF

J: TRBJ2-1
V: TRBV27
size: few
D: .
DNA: TGTGCCAGCAGTTTATCACAGGGCGGTGAGCAGTTCTTC
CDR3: CASSLSQGGEQFF

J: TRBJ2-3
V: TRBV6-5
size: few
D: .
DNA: TGTGCCAGCAGTCCCAGTGTCGGGGGAACCACGGATACGCAGTATTTT
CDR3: CASSPSVGGTTDTQYF